Described below is a single T cell receptor (beta chain) sequence and its context. The authors made cDNA by 5'RACE with 10-nucleotide random UMIs. TCRdb called the 5' RACE reads again in MiXCR, with one record for every CDR3 protein. Of 30,000 to 45,000 distinct CDR3 sequences in the sample, more than 4.5% were seen once. This sample is drawn from a study of neurological immune-mediated disorders. CDR3 length: 13 residues. Losses at the gene ends were 1 base for V and 5 bases for J; bases not matched to a gene: 1. The germline gives CDR1 DFQATT, CDR2 SNEGSKA (reference sequence). Sequenced material: CD4+ T cells from blood. This chain uses TRBV20-1 with TRBJ2-3; 9 positions match TRBD2. The receptor's source is a man younger than 35 in good health. The CDR3 loop reads CSARGGGVDTQYF. CDR3 DNA: TGCAGTGCTAGAGGCGGGGGGGTAGATACGCAGTATTTT.